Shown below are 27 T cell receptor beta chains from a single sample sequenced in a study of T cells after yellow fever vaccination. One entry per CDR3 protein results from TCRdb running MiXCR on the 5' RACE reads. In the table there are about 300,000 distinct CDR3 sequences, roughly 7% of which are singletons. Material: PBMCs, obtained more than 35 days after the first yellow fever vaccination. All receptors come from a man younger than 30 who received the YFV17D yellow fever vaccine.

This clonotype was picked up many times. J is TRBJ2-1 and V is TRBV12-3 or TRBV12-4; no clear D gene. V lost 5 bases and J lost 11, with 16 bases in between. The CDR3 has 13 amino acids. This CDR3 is CASSPRAANKQFF. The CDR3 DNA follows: TGTGCCAGCAGTCCCCGGGCCGCGAACAAGCAGTTCTTC.

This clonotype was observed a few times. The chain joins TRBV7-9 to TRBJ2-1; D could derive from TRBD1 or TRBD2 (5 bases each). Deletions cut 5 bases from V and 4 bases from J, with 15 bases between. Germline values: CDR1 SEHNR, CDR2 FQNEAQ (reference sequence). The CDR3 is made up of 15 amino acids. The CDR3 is CASSPPGPTYNEQFF. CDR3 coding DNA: TGTGCCAGCAGCCCGCCGGGACCCACGTACAATGAGCAGTTCTTC. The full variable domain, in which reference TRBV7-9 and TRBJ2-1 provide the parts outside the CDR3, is DTGVSQNPRHKITKRGQNVTFRCDPISEHNRLYWYRQTLGQGPEFLTYFQNEAQLEKSRLLSDRFSAERPKGSFSTLEIQRTEQGDSAMYLCASSPPGPTYNEQFFGPGTRLTVL.

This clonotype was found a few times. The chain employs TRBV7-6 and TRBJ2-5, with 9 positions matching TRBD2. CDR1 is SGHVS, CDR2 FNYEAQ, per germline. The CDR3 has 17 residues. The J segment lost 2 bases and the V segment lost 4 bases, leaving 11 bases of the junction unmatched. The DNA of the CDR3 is TGTGCCAGCAGCTCCCACCCCAGCGGGGGGCCTCAAGAGACCCAGTACTTC. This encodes CASSSHPSGGPQETQYF. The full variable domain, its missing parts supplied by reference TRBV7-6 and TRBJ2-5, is GAGVSQSPRYKVTKRGQDVALRCDPISGHVSLYWYRQALGQGPEFLTYFNYEAQQDKSGLPNDRFSAERPEGSISTLTIQRTEQRDSAMYRCASSSHPSGGPQETQYFGPGTRLLVL.

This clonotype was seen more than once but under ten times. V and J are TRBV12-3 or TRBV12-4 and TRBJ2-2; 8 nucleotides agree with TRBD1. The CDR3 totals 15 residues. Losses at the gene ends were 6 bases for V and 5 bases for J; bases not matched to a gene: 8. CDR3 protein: CASRGQGFRTGELFF. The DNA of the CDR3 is TGTGCCAGCAGAGGACAGGGCTTCAGAACCGGGGAGCTGTTTTTT.

The CDR3 bases are TGTGCCAGCAGTCAAATGCCCACCGGGGAGCTGTTTTTT. Amino acids: CASSQMPTGELFF. The rearrangement joins TRBV7-2 to TRBJ2-2; D call uncertain. The CDR3 length is 13 residues. CDR1 and CDR2 from the germline V gene are SGHTA and FQGNSA. Trimming removed 6 bases at V and 4 bases at J, with 9 bases between.

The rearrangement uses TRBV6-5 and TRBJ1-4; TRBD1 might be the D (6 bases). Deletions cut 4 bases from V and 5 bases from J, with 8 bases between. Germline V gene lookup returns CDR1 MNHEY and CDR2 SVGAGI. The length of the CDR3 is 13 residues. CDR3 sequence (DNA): TGTGCCAGCAGTTCGGGGGGCAATGAAAAACTGTTTTTT. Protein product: CASSSGGNEKLFF.

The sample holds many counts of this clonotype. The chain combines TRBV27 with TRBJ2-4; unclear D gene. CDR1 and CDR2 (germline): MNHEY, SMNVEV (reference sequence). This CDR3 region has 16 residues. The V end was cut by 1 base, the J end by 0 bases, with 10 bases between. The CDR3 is CASSLFPSRAKNIQYF. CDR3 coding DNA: TGTGCCAGCAGTTTATTCCCCAGCCGAGCCAAAAACATTCAGTACTTC.

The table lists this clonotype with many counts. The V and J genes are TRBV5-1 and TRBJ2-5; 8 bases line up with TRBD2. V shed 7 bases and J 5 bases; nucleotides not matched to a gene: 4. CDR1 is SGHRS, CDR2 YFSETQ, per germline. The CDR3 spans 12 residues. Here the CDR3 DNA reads TGCGCCAGCGGTCGGGGGGGGGAGACCCAGTACTTC. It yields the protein CASGRGGETQYF.

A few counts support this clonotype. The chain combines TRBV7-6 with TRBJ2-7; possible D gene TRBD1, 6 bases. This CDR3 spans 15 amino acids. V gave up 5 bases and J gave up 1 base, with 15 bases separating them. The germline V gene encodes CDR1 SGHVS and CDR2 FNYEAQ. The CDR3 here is CASSPRWDKSYEQYF. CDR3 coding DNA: TGTGCCAGCAGCCCGAGGTGGGACAAATCCTACGAGCAGTACTTC. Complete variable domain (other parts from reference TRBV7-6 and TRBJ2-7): GAGVSQSPRYKVTKRGQDVALRCDPISGHVSLYWYRQALGQGPEFLTYFNYEAQQDKSGLPNDRFSAERPEGSISTLTIQRTEQRDSAMYRCASSPRWDKSYEQYFGPGTRLTVT.

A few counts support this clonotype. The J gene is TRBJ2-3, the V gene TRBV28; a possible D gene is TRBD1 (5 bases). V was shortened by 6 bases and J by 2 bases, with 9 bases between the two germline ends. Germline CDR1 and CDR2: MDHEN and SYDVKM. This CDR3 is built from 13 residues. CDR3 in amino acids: CASRGVLTDTQYF. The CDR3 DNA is TGTGCCAGCAGAGGGGTCCTCACAGATACGCAGTATTTT.

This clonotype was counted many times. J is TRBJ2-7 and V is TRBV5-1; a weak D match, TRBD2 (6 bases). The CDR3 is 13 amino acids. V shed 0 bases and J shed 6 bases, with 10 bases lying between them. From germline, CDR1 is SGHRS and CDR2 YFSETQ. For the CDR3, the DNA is TGCGCCAGCAGCTTGGCCGGGGGTCCCGAGCAGTACGTC. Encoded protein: CASSLAGGPEQYV.

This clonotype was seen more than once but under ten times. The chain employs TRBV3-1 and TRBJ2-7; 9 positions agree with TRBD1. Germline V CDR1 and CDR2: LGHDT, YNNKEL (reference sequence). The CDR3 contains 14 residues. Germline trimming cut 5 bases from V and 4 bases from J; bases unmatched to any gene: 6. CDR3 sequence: CASSTGTGRYEQYF. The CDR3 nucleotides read TGTGCCAGCAGCACCGGGACAGGGCGTTACGAGCAGTACTTC.

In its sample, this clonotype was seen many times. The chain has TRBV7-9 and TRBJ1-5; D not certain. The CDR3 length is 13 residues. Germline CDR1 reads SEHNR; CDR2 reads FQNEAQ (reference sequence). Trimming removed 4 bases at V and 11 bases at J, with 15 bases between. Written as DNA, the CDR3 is TGTGCCAGCAGCTCGGGGTGGGAGTTGGCCCAGCATTTT. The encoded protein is CASSSGWELAQHF.

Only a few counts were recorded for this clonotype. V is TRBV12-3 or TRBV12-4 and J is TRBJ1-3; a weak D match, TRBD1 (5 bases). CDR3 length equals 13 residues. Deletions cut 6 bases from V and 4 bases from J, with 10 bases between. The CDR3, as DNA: TGTGCCAGCAGAGGGGAGACCGGAAACACCATATATTTT. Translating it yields CASRGETGNTIYF.

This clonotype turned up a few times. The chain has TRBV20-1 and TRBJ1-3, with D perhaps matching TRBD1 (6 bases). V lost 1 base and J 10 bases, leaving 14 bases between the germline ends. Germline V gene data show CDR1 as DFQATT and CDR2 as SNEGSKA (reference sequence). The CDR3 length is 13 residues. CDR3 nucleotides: TGCAGTGCTAGAGTGGCAGGGGAACGGACCATATATTTT. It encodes CSARVAGERTIYF.

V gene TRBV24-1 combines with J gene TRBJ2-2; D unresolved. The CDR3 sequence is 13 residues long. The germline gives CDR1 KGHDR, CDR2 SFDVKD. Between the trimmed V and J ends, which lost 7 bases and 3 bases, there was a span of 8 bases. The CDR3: CATRGWDTGELFF. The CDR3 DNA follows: TGTGCCACCAGAGGGTGGGACACCGGGGAGCTGTTTTTT.

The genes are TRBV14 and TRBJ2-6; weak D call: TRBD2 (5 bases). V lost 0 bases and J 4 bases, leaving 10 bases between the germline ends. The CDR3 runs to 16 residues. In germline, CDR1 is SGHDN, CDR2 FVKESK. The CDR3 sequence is CASSQERVGGANVLTF. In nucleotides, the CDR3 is TGTGCCAGCAGCCAAGAGAGGGTTGGCGGGGCCAACGTCCTGACTTTC.

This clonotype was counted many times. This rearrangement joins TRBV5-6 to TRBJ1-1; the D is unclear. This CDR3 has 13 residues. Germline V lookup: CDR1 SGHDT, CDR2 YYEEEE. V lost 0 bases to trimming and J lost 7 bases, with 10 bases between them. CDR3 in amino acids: CASSLEGSGEAFF. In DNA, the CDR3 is TGTGCCAGCAGCTTGGAGGGTTCCGGTGAAGCTTTCTTT.

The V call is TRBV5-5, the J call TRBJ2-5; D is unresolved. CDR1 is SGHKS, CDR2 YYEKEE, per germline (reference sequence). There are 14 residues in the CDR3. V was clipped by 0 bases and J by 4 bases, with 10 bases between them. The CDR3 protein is CASSLGVSVETQYF. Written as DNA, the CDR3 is TGTGCCAGCAGCTTGGGGGTCTCGGTAGAGACCCAGTACTTC. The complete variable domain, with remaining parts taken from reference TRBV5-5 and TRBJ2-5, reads DAGVTQSPTHLIKTRGQQVTLRCSPISGHKSVSWYQQVLGQGPQFIFQYYEKEERGRGNFPDRFSARQFPNYSSELNVNALLLGDSALYLCASSLGVSVETQYFGPGTRLLVL.

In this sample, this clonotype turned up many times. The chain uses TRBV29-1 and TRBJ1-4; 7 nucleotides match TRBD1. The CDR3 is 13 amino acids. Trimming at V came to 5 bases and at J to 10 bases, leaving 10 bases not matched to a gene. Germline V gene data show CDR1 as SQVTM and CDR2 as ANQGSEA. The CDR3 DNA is TGCAGCGTTATGGGACAGCAAAACGGAAAACTGTTTTTT. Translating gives CSVMGQQNGKLFF.

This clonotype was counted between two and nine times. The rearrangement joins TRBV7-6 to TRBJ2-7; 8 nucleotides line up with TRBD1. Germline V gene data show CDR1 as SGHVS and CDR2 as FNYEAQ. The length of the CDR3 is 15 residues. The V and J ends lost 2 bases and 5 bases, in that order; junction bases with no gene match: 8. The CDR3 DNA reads TGTGCCAGCAGCTTATTGCGACAGGGGTCCCACGAGCAGTACTTC. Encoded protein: CASSLLRQGSHEQYF. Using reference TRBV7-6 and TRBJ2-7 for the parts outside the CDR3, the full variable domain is GAGVSQSPRYKVTKRGQDVALRCDPISGHVSLYWYRQALGQGPEFLTYFNYEAQQDKSGLPNDRFSAERPEGSISTLTIQRTEQRDSAMYRCASSLLRQGSHEQYFGPGTRLTVT.

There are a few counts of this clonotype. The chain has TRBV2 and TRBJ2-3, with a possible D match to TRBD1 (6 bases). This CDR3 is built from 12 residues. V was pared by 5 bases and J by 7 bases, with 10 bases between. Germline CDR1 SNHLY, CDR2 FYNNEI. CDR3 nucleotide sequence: TGTGCCAGCAGTTGGACAGTGAATACGCAGTATTTT. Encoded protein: CASSWTVNTQYF.

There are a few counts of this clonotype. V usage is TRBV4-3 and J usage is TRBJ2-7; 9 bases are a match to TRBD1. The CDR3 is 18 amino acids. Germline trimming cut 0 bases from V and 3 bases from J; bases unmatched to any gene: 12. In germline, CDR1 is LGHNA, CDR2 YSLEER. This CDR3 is CASSQESIIGTGNYEQYF. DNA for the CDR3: TGCGCCAGCAGCCAAGAGAGTATTATTGGGACAGGGAACTACGAGCAGTACTTC.

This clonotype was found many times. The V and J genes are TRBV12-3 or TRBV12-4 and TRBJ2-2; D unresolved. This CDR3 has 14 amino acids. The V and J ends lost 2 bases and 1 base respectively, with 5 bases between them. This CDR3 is CASSLRQNTGELFF. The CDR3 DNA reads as TGTGCCAGCAGTTTACGACAGAACACCGGGGAGCTGTTTTTT.

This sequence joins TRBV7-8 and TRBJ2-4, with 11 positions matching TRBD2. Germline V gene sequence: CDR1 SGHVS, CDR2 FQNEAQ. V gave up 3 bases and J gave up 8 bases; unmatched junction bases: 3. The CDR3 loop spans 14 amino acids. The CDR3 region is CASSFSGGAHIQYF. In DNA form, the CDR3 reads TGTGCCAGCAGCTTTAGCGGGGGGGCCCACATTCAGTACTTC.

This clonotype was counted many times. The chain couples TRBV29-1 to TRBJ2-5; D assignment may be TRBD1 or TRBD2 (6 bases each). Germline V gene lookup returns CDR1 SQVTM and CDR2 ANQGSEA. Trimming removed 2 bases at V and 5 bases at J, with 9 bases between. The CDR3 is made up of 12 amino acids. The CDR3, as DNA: TGCAGCGTTGAAAAGGGGGGTGAGACCCAGTACTTC. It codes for CSVEKGGETQYF.

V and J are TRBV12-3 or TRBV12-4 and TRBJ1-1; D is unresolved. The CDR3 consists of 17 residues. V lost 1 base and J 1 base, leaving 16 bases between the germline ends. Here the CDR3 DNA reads TGTGCCAGCAGTTTAGTGGGCCGGGGTACTTGGAACACTGAAGCTTTCTTT. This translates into CASSLVGRGTWNTEAFF.